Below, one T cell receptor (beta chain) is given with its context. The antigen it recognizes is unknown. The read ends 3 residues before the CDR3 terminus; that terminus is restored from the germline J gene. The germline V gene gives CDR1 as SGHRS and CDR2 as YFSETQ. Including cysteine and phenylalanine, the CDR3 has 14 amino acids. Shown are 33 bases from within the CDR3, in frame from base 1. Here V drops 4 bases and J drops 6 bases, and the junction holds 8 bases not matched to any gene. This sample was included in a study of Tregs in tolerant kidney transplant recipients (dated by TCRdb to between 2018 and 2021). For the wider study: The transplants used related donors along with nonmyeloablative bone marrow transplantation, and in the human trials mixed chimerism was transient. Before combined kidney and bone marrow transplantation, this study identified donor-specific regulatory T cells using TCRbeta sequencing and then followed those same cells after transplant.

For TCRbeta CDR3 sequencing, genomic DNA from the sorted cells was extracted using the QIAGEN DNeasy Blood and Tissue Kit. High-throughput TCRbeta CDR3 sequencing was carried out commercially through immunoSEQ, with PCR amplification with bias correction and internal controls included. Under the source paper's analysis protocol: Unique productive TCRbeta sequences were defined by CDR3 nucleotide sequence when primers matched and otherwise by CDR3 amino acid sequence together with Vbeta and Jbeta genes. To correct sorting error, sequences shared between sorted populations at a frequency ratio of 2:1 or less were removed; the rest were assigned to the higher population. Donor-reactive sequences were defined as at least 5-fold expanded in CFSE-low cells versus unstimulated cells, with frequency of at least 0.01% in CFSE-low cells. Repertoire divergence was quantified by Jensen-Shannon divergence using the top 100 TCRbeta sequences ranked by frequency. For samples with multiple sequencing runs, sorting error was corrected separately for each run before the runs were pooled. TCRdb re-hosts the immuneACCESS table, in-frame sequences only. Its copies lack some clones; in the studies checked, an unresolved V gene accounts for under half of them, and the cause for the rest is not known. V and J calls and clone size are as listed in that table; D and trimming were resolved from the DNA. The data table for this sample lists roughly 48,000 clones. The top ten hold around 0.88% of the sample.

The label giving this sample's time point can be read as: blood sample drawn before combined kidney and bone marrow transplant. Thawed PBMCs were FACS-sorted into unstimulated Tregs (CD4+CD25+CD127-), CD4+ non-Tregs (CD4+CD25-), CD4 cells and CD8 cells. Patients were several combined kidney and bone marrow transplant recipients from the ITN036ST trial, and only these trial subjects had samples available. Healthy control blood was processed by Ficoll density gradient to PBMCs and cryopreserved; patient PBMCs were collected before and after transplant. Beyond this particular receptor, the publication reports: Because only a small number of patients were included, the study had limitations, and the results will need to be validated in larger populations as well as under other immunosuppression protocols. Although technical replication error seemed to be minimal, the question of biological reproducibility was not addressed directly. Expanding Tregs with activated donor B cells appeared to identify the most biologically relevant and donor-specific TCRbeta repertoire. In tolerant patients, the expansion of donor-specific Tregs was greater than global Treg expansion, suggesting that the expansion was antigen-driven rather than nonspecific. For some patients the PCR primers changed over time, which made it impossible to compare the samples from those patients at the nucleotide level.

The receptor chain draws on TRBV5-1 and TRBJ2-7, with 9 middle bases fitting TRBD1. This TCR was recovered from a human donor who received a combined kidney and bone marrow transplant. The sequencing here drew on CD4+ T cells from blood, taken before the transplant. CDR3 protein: CASSKPGTGSEQYF. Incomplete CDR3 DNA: TGCGCCAGCAGCAAACCCGGGACAGGGTCCGAG.